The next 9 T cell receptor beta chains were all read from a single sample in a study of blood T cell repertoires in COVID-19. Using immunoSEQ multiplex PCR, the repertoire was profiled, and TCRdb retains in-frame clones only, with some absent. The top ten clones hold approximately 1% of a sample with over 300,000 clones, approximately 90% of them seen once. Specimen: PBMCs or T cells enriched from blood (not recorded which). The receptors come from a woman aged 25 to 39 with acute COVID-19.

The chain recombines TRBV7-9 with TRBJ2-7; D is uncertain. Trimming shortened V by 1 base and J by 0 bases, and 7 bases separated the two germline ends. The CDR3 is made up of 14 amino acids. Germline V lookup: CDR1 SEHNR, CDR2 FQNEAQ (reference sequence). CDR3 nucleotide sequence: TGTGCCAGCAGCTTAGTGCAGGCCTCCTACGAGCAGTACTTC. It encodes CASSLVQASYEQYF. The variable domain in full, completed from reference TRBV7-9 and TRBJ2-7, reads DTGVSQNPRHKITKRGQNVTFRCDPISEHNRLYWYRQTLGQGPEFLTYFQNEAQLEKSRLLSDRFSAERPKGSFSTLEIQRTEQGDSAMYLCASSLVQASYEQYFGPGTRLTVT.

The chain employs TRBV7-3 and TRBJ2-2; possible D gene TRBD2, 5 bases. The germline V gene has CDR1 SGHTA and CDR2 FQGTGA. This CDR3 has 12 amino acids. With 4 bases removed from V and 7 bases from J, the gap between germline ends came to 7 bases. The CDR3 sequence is CASSSRGGELFF. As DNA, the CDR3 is TGTGCCAGCAGCTCTCGGGGCGGGGAGCTGTTTTTT. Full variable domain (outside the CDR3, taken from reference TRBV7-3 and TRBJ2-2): GAGVSQTPSNKVTEKGKYVELRCDPISGHTALYWYRQSLGQGPEFLIYFQGTGAADDSGLPNDRFFAVRPEGSVSTLKIQRTERGDSAVYLCASSSRGGELFFGEGSRLTVL.

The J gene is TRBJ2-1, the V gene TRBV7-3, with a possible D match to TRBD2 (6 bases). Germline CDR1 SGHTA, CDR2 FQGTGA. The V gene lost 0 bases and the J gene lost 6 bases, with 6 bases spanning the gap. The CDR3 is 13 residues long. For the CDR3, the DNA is TGTGCCAGCAGCTTAACGCGGGGCAATGAGCAGTTCTTC. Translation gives CASSLTRGNEQFF. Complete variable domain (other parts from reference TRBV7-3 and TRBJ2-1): GAGVSQTPSNKVTEKGKYVELRCDPISGHTALYWYRQSLGQGPEFLIYFQGTGAADDSGLPNDRFFAVRPEGSVSTLKIQRTERGDSAVYLCASSLTRGNEQFFGPGTRLTVL.

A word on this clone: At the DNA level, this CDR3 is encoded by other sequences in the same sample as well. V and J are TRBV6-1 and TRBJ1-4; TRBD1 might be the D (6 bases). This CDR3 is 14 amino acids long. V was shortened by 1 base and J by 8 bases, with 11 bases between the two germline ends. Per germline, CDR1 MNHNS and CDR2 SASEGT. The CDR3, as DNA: TGTGCCAGCAGTGAAGGGGGGCTAGGGGAAAAACTGTTTTTT. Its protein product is CASSEGGLGEKLFF.

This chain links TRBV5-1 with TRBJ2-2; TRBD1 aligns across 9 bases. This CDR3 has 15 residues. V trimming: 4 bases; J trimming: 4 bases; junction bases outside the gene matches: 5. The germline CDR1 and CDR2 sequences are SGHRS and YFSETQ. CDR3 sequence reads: CASSRDRATTGELFF. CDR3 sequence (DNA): TGCGCCAGCAGCCGGGACAGGGCGACCACCGGGGAGCTGTTTTTT.

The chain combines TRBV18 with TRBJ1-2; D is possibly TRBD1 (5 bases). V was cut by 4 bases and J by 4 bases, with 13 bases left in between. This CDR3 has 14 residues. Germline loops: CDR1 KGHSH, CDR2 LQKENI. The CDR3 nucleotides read TGTGCCAGCTCACTTAGGGGAGCGGGCTATGGCTACACCTTC. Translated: CASSLRGAGYGYTF.

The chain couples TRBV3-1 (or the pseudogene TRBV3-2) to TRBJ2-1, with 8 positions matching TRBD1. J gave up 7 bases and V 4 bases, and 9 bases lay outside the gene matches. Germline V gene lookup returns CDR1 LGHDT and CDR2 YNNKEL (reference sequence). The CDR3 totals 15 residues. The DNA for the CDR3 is TGTGCCAGCAGCCGGGGTACCGGGACAGGTAATGAGCAGTTCTTC. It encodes CASSRGTGTGNEQFF.

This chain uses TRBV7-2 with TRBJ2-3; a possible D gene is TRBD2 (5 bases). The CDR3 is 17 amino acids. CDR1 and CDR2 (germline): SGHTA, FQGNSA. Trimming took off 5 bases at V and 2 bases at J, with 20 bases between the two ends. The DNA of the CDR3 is TGTGCCAGCAGCATCACCCTCCGGGGTTCGATCACAGATACGCAGTATTTT. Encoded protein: CASSITLRGSITDTQYF. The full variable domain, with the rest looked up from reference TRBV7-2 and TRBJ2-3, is GAGVSQSPSNKVTEKGKDVELRCDPISGHTALYWYRQSLGQGLEFLIYFQGNSAPDKSGLPSDRFSAERTGGSVSTLTIQRTQQEDSAVYLCASSITLRGSITDTQYFGPGTRLTVL.

The CDR3 reads CASSLDRYNSPLHF. The CDR3 DNA sequence: TGTGCCAGCAGCCTTGACAGGTATAATTCACCCCTCCACTTT. The chain combines TRBV13 with TRBJ1-6; D is possibly TRBD1 (6 bases). The germline V and J ends were trimmed by 5 bases and 4 bases, with 9 bases remaining between them. The length of the CDR3 is 14 residues. From germline, CDR1 is PRHDT and CDR2 FYEKMQ (reference sequence).